Below are 29 T cell receptor beta chains sequenced from a single sample in a study of T cell responses to AZD1222 COVID-19 vaccine. This table comes from immunoSEQ multiplex PCR, and its TCRdb copy is limited to in-frame clones, with some not included. In the table there are approximately 50,000 clones, around three quarters of which are singletons. The material sequenced was peripheral blood, taken on day 0 of AZD1222 vaccination. These receptors originate from an adult in good health.

This sequence joins TRBV12-5 and TRBJ2-2; 11 nucleotides align to TRBD2. The trim removed 3 bases at V and 7 bases at J, leaving 7 bases unmatched. This CDR3 has 16 residues. Germline values: CDR1 LGHNT, CDR2 FRNRAP. The CDR3 reads CASGFRLAGRSGELFF. The CDR3 nucleotides read TGTGCTAGTGGTTTCCGACTAGCGGGGCGCAGCGGGGAGCTGTTTTTT.

This clone is medium-sized (0.01 to 0.1%) in the sample. The chain couples TRBV19 to TRBJ2-7; 8 bases align to TRBD1. CDR1 and CDR2 from the germline V gene are LNHDA and SQIVND (reference sequence). The CDR3 totals 15 residues. Trimming took 4 bases from V and 0 from J; bases not matched to a gene: 5. The CDR3 nucleotides read TGTGCCAGTAGTAAGAGTGGGACAGGCTCCTACGAGCAGTACTTC. It translates to CASSKSGTGSYEQYF.

The CDR3 nucleotides are TGCGCCAGCAGGCTACTCAACACAGATACGCAGTATTTT. Protein sequence: CASRLLNTDTQYF. The chain combines TRBV10-2 with TRBJ2-3; no firm D call. CDR1 and CDR2 (germline): WSHSY, SAAADI. Between the trimmed V and J ends, which lost 6 bases and 2 bases, there was a span of 9 bases. This CDR3 is 13 amino acids long.

The J gene is TRBJ2-2, the V gene TRBV11-2, with TRBD2 as a possible D gene (5 bases). CDR3 size: 14 residues. Between the trimmed V and J ends, which lost 3 bases and 1 base, there was a span of 6 bases. CDR1 is SGHAT and CDR2 is FQNNGV in the germline V gene. The CDR3 coding sequence is TGTGCCAGCAGCTTTGAGGGGAACACCGGGGAGCTGTTTTTT. This codes for CASSFEGNTGELFF. The full variable domain, in which reference TRBV11-2 and TRBJ2-2 provide the parts outside the CDR3, is EAGVAQSPRYKIIEKRQSVAFWCNPISGHATLYWYQQILGQGPKLLIQFQNNGVVDDSQLPKDRFSAERLKGVDSTLKIQPAKLEDSAVYLCASSFEGNTGELFFGEGSRLTVL.

The genes are TRBV28 and TRBJ1-1; no definite D call. Between the trimmed V and J ends, which lost 3 bases and 5 bases, there was a span of 7 bases. This CDR3 region has 12 residues. In germline, CDR1 is MDHEN, CDR2 SYDVKM. CDR3 sequence (DNA): TGTGCCAGCAGTTTGAGCGCGACTGAAGCTTTCTTT. Encoded protein: CASSLSATEAFF.

This clone showed up just once. The chain uses TRBV5-4 and TRBJ1-4, with 7 nucleotides matching TRBD1. The CDR3 is 15 amino acids. Trimming cost V 4 bases and J 8 bases; bases outside gene matches: 11. Per germline, CDR1 SGHNT and CDR2 YYREEE (reference sequence). The CDR3 is CASSPGGTGAEKLFF. The CDR3 nucleotides are TGTGCCAGCAGCCCCGGGGGTACAGGGGCGGAAAAACTGTTTTTT.

The V and J genes are TRBV19 and TRBJ1-1; D might be TRBD1 (6 bases). Looked up from germline, CDR1 is LNHDA and CDR2 is SQIVND (reference sequence). CDR3 length equals 16 residues. V dropped 7 bases and J dropped 1 base, with 19 bases sitting between them. Here the CDR3 DNA reads TGTGCCAGTATTTCCGGATGGGGGCTACCGAACACTGAAGCTTTCTTT. Amino acid sequence: CASISGWGLPNTEAFF.

This chain connects TRBV11-3 to TRBJ2-1, with TRBD2 as a possible D gene (6 bases). This CDR3 region has 12 residues. CDR1 SGHNT and CDR2 YENEEA come from the germline V gene. Deletions cut 0 bases from V and 9 bases from J, with 6 bases between. This chain's CDR3 is CASSLEGGEQFF. CDR3 nucleotide sequence: TGTGCCAGCAGCTTAGAGGGAGGTGAGCAGTTCTTC.

The chain couples TRBV3-1 (or the pseudogene TRBV3-2) to TRBJ2-1; 11 nucleotides line up with TRBD2. Germline V gives CDR1 LGHDT, CDR2 YNNKEL (reference sequence). J gave up 1 base and V 4 bases, and 6 bases lay outside the gene matches. The CDR3 loop spans 17 amino acids. The CDR3 loop reads CASSRLTSGSSYNEQFF. In DNA, the CDR3 is TGTGCCAGCAGCCGGTTAACTAGCGGGAGTTCCTACAATGAGCAGTTCTTC.

This clone has just one count. Here the CDR3 DNA reads TGTGCCAGCAGCTTAGGGCAGGGGCTTAGCAATCAGCCCCAGCATTTT. It specifies CASSLGQGLSNQPQHF. The V call is TRBV7-6, the J call TRBJ1-5; TRBD1 might be the D (6 bases). V was clipped by 1 base and J by 0 bases, with 10 bases between them. CDR3 length: 16 amino acids. Germline lookup yields CDR1 SGHVS and CDR2 FNYEAQ.

This chain links TRBV3-1 (or the pseudogene TRBV3-2) with TRBJ1-3; D unclear. V lost 0 bases and J 4 bases, leaving 10 bases between the germline ends. The CDR3 has 15 amino acids. Looked up from germline, CDR1 is LGHDT and CDR2 is YNNKEL (reference sequence). The CDR3 DNA is TGTGCCAGCAGCCAAGACCTCAGCACGGGAAACACCATATATTTT. The encoded protein is CASSQDLSTGNTIYF.

This clone was seen only once. The chain combines TRBV14 with TRBJ2-1; D possibly uses TRBD1 or TRBD2 (5 bases each). The CDR3 contains 14 residues. Trimming stripped 1 base from V and 7 bases from J, with 11 bases between. Germline lookup yields CDR1 SGHDN and CDR2 FVKESK. The DNA for the CDR3 is TGTGCCAGCAGCCAAGTGTGGGGCGGGAATGAGCAGTTCTTC. Its protein product is CASSQVWGGNEQFF.

The chain carries TRBV2 and TRBJ2-1; 9 bases line up with TRBD2. The CDR3 has 16 amino acids. Germline lookup yields CDR1 SNHLY and CDR2 FYNNEI. The V segment lost 4 bases and the J segment 6 bases; nucleotides outside the gene matches: 10. The CDR3, as DNA: TGTGCCAGCAGTGGGCCTGGCGGGGGGGAACTCAATGAGCAGTTCTTC. Its protein is CASSGPGGGELNEQFF.

J is TRBJ2-7 and V is TRBV7-2; TRBD1 agrees at 10 bases. V shed 4 bases and J 7 bases; nucleotides not matched to a gene: 4. Germline CDR1 reads SGHTA; CDR2 reads FQGNSA. The CDR3 sequence is 13 residues long. The chain's CDR3 is CASSSGQGREQYV. As DNA, the CDR3 is TGTGCCAGCAGCTCGGGACAGGGGCGGGAGCAGTACGTC.

The chain has TRBV4-1 and TRBJ1-4; perhaps TRBD1 as D (5 bases). CDR3 length: 16 amino acids. CDR1 and CDR2 (germline): MGHRA, YSYEKL. V dropped 1 base and J dropped 7 bases, with 16 bases sitting between them. The CDR3 spells CASSQGKQGFSEKLFF. In DNA form, the CDR3 reads TGCGCCAGCAGCCAAGGGAAGCAGGGTTTCAGTGAAAAACTGTTTTTT.

This chain connects TRBV6-5 to TRBJ1-1, with D tentatively TRBD1 (5 bases). V was clipped by 7 bases and J by 2 bases, with 17 bases between them. The CDR3 totals 15 residues. From germline, CDR1 is MNHEY and CDR2 SVGAGI. The DNA of the CDR3 is TGTGCCAGCACAGGGACTGCCTTGATCAACACTGAAGCTTTCTTT. Amino acids: CASTGTALINTEAFF.

This sequence joins TRBV28 and TRBJ1-5; TRBD1 matches 8 bases. The V gene's germline CDR1 is MDHEN and CDR2 SYDVKM. V trimming: 5 bases; J trimming: 2 bases; junction bases outside the gene matches: 8. This CDR3 spans 16 amino acids. The CDR3: CASSKPGGAGNQPQHF. CDR3 sequence (DNA): TGTGCCAGCAGTAAGCCAGGGGGCGCCGGCAATCAGCCCCAGCATTTT. Supplemented by reference TRBV28 and TRBJ1-5, the full variable domain reads DVKVTQSSRYLVKRTGEKVFLECVQDMDHENMFWYRQDPGLGLRLIYFSYDVKMKEKGDIPEGYSVSREKKERFSLILESASTNQTSMYLCASSKPGGAGNQPQHFGDGTRLSIL.

The chain combines TRBV18 with TRBJ2-5; D gene uncertain. V was shortened by 4 bases and J by 2 bases, with 5 bases between the two germline ends. CDR1 and CDR2 from the germline V gene are KGHSH and LQKENI. The CDR3 loop spans 12 amino acids. The CDR3 sequence is CASSLLQETQYF. CDR3 nucleotide sequence: TGTGCCAGCTCACTCTTACAAGAGACCCAGTACTTC.

This clone has a single count. The same CDR3 arises from other DNA sequences in this sample as well. CDR3 nucleotides: TGTGCCAGCAGTTACTCGAAAGGGCAGCCCCAGCATTTT. This sequence encodes CASSYSKGQPQHF. The gene calls are TRBV6-5 and TRBJ1-5; D remains unclear. V dropped 0 bases and J dropped 7 bases, with 7 bases sitting between them. The CDR3 has 13 amino acids. Per the germline V gene, CDR1 is MNHEY and CDR2 is SVGAGI.

The genes are TRBV3-1 (or the pseudogene TRBV3-2) and TRBJ1-1; perhaps TRBD1 as D (6 bases). This CDR3 is 13 amino acids long. V dropped 3 bases and J dropped 1 base, with 6 bases sitting between them. Per germline, CDR1 LGHDT and CDR2 YNNKEL (reference sequence). The CDR3 spells CASSQDRNTEAFF. DNA for the CDR3: TGTGCCAGCAGCCAGGACAGGAACACTGAAGCTTTCTTT.

This clone was seen a few times. The J gene is TRBJ1-3, the V gene TRBV7-9; D is unclear. CDR1 is SEHNR, CDR2 FQNEAQ, per germline (reference sequence). V lost 1 base to trimming and J lost 0 bases, with 10 bases between them. The CDR3 length is 16 residues. CDR3 sequence reads: CASSLVVGNSGNTIYF. As DNA, the CDR3 is TGTGCCAGCAGCTTAGTGGTCGGAAACTCTGGAAACACCATATATTTT.

The chain combines TRBV29-1 with TRBJ2-5; TRBD1 is a possible D gene (6 bases). The CDR3 has 13 amino acids. CDR1 and CDR2 from the germline V gene are SQVTM and ANQGSEA. V lost 7 bases to trimming and J lost 3 bases, with 15 bases between them. Here the CDR3 reads CSGSGEWEETQYF. The CDR3 coding sequence is TGCAGCGGCTCAGGGGAATGGGAAGAGACCCAGTACTTC.

The chain employs TRBV28 and TRBJ1-2; D perhaps matches TRBD1 (5 bases). The CDR3 is 13 residues long. Germline CDR1 reads MDHEN; CDR2 reads SYDVKM. Trimming removed 10 bases from V and 2 bases from J, with 14 bases in between. The CDR3 protein is CATGAGGNYGYTF. CDR3 nucleotide sequence: TGTGCCACTGGGGCGGGAGGGAACTATGGCTACACCTTC.

The chain combines TRBV27 with TRBJ2-7; D possibly corresponds to TRBD2 (6 bases). The V gene's germline CDR1 is MNHEY and CDR2 SMNVEV (reference sequence). CDR3 length equals 13 residues. V dropped 0 bases and J dropped 6 bases, with 9 bases sitting between them. CDR3 sequence reads: CASSLSAGGEQYF. The CDR3 DNA reads TGTGCCAGCAGTTTATCTGCCGGGGGCGAGCAGTACTTC.

The V and J genes are TRBV2 and TRBJ2-5; D not certain. CDR3 length: 13 residues. Germline CDR1 is SNHLY and CDR2 is FYNNEI. Trimming cost V 4 bases and J 5 bases, with 11 bases left between them. CDR3 DNA: TGTGCCAGCAGTGCTCCTCGGGCGGAGACCCAGTACTTC. This codes for CASSAPRAETQYF.

The chain couples TRBV19 to TRBJ1-2, with TRBD1 matching 11 bases. The CDR3 covers 13 residues. V shed 6 bases, J shed 6 bases, and the junction held 3 bases outside the gene matches. Germline assignment: CDR1 LNHDA and CDR2 SQIVND (reference sequence). CDR3 nucleotides: TGTGCCAGTAGCAAGGGACAGGGGGATGGCTACACCTTC. Translating gives CASSKGQGDGYTF.

The V gene is TRBV5-1, the J gene TRBJ1-1; D is uncertain. Germline CDR1 is SGHRS and CDR2 is YFSETQ. V was shortened by 3 bases and J by 3 bases, with 12 bases between the two germline ends. This CDR3 is 14 amino acids long. This CDR3 reads CASSSTGSYTEAFF. DNA for the CDR3: TGCGCCAGCAGCTCGACGGGTTCCTACACTGAAGCTTTCTTT.

The chain recombines TRBV7-6 with TRBJ1-1; D is ambiguous. V was clipped by 5 bases and J by 2 bases, with 9 bases between them. This CDR3 region has 13 residues. Germline V CDR1 and CDR2: SGHVS, FNYEAQ. The chain's CDR3 is CASSLHVNTEAFF. CDR3 DNA sequence: TGTGCCAGCAGCCTACACGTAAACACTGAAGCTTTCTTT.

The chain has TRBV28 and TRBJ1-2; tentative D call: TRBD1 (6 bases). With 7 bases removed from V and 0 bases from J, the gap between germline ends came to 18 bases. Germline values: CDR1 MDHEN, CDR2 SYDVKM. The CDR3 sequence is 16 residues long. The DNA for the CDR3 is TGTGCCAGCATTCGTGCGGGGGCGATATCTAACTATGGCTACACCTTC. Translating gives CASIRAGAISNYGYTF.